The clone carrying this T cell receptor (beta chain) was observed at least ten times. No antigen is known for it. Exclusion followed for patients with uncontrolled infection, other autoimmune disease, pregnancy or lactation. It was around 10 ml of fresh peripheral blood that supplied the PBMCs. The sample is drawn from a study of T cells in Graves' hyperthyroidism and ophthalmopathy. Regarding the study as a whole: Ophthalmopathy, which appeared later, was predicted by the model a median approximately 6 months before onset.

Amplification yielded TCR beta CDR3 regions, with RNA transcripts as the source. An initial round of RT-PCR targeting the TCR CDR3 relied on the HTBI primer set. TCRdb analysed the multiplex PCR reads with MiXCR anew, one entry per CDR3 protein. The profile shows approximately 600,000 distinct CDR3 sequences, about a fifth of them singletons. Sequenced sample: blood. This receptor was obtained from a man aged 25-45 years with Graves' ophthalmopathy.

Here the CDR3 DNA reads TGTGCCAGCAGTTCATCGCGGGGGAGACGTAGTGAGCAGTTCTTC. Its translation: CASSSSRGRRSEQFF. The J gene is TRBJ2-1, the V gene TRBV27; 7 bases fit TRBD2. With V trimmed by 4 bases and J by 9 bases, 12 bases remained unmatched. Per the germline V gene, CDR1 is MNHEY and CDR2 is SMNVEV (reference sequence). The CDR3 length is 15 residues.